This T cell receptor (beta chain) was observed in a study of cytomegalovirus exposure and HLA in healthy donors. Looking at the study overall: According to later analysis, the same platform produced the approximately 120 validation and over 600 first-cohort repertoires.

As for this clone: Antigen unknown.

Broader study findings: For most TCR sequences rarity was the rule, although some public TCRs occurred in many donors.

After removal of 6 bases from V and 4 bases from J, the junction contained 10 bases not matched to a gene. CDR1 is GTSNPN and CDR2 is SVGIG in the germline V gene (reference sequence). The CDR3 runs to 14 residues. Sequencing used immunoSEQ multiplex PCR; TCRdb keeps in-frame clones, though not all of them. The sample shows 160,000 or so clones, 86% of them seen only once. The chain carries TRBV30 and TRBJ1-1, with 8 nucleotides matching TRBD1. This TCR was sampled from a man between 18 and 29 years old in good health and CMV-seropositive. The sequenced sample was PBMCs. In DNA form, the CDR3 reads TGTGCCTGTACGCGCAGGGGGCAAGGCACTGAAGCTTTCTTT. Translated: CACTRRGQGTEAFF.